The entry below gives a single T cell receptor beta chain sequence along with its context. No antigen is known for it. The table came from immunoSEQ multiplex PCR; TCRdb's copy has only in-frame clones and leaves some out. The repertoire holds 35,000 to 50,000 clones, with approximately 79% as singletons. These data belong to a study of PD-1 blockade in classical Hodgkin lymphoma. CDR3 size: 18 residues. V dropped 3 bases and J dropped 0 bases, with 21 bases sitting between them. In germline, CDR1 is MDHEN, CDR2 SYDVKM. Findings and limits, study-wide: Patients starting nivolumab less than 1 year after ASCT had lower diversity and were excluded from later analyses. The baseline diversity of complete responders showed similarity to that of newly diagnosed patients.

Brentuximab vedotin exposure varied, and every patient relapsed after autologous stem cell transplantation. This chain links TRBV28 with TRBJ2-7; TRBD1 is a possible D gene (6 bases). The TCR originated in a human donor with classical Hodgkin lymphoma. The sample consisted of peripheral blood mononuclear cells (PBMCs), taken before the second cycle of nivolumab. The CDR3 sequence: CASSFLPTGTTSSYEQYF. CDR3 in DNA: TGTGCCAGCAGTTTCCTCCCTACCGGGACAACGAGCTCCTACGAGCAGTACTTC.